Each of the 7 T cell receptor beta chains below was sequenced from the same sample in a study of T cells in Graves' hyperthyroidism and ophthalmopathy. Amplified TCR beta CDR3 regions came from RNA transcripts. During a first-round RT-PCR of the TCR CDR3, the HTBI primer set was used. TCRdb independently ran MiXCR on the multiplex PCR reads; one entry per CDR3 protein. This table holds 250,000 to 300,000 distinct CDR3 sequences, roughly 15% found once. Sequencing was done on a sample of blood. These receptors were collected from a woman in her forties or fifties with Graves' hyperthyroidism that later progressed to Graves' ophthalmopathy.

J is TRBJ1-1 and V is TRBV19, with a possible D match to TRBD1 (5 bases). The V end was cut by 5 bases, the J end by 8 bases, with 15 bases between. Germline V gene sequence: CDR1 LNHDA, CDR2 SQIVND (reference sequence). The CDR3 loop spans 13 amino acids. In DNA, the CDR3 is TGTGCCAGTAGTCCAGCCGGGGGTCTGGAAGCTTTCTTT. It translates to CASSPAGGLEAFF. Drawing the rest from reference TRBV19 and TRBJ1-1, the complete variable domain is DGGITQSPKYLFRKEGQNVTLSCEQNLNHDAMYWYRQDPGQGLRLIYYSQIVNDFQKGDIAEGYSVSREKKESFPLTVTSAQKNPTAFYLCASSPAGGLEAFFGQGTRLTVV.

This clonotype has at least ten counts. The chain links TRBV6-1 to TRBJ2-7, with a tentative D call TRBD2 (6 bases). The CDR3 extends over 13 amino acids. V shed 10 bases and J shed 3 bases, with 16 bases lying between them. The germline CDR1 and CDR2 sequences are MNHNS and SASEGT. The CDR3 is CATNPDSGYEQYF. CDR3 sequence (DNA): TGTGCCACCAACCCCGATAGCGGCTACGAGCAGTACTTC.

This clonotype was recorded many times. CDR3 sequence (DNA): TGTGCCACCAGCAGAACAGGGGGGAACACTGAAGCTTTCTTT. Encoded protein: CATSRTGGNTEAFF. This chain connects TRBV15 to TRBJ1-1; 8 nucleotides align to TRBD1. The CDR3 extends over 14 amino acids. The junction had 0 bases not matched to a gene; V was cut back by 2 bases and J by 1 base. CDR1 and CDR2 (germline): LNHNV, YYDKDF (reference sequence).

This clonotype was recorded at least ten times. The J gene is TRBJ2-2, the V gene TRBV4-1; TRBD2 aligns across 14 bases. CDR3 size: 17 residues. Germline V CDR1 and CDR2: MGHRA, YSYEKL. V was clipped by 6 bases and J by 5 bases; unmatched bases: 8. In nucleotides, the CDR3 is TGCGCCAGCAGGCTGACTAGCGGGAGGGCCCTTACCGGGGAGCTGTTTTTT. Its protein is CASRLTSGRALTGELFF.

This clonotype was counted a few times. V and J are TRBV20-1 and TRBJ1-5; D unclear. The CDR3 totals 13 residues. Trimming took 0 bases from V and 7 from J, leaving 10 bases between them. In germline, CDR1 is DFQATT, CDR2 SNEGSKA (reference sequence). CDR3 bases: TGCAGTGCTAGAGATGACTCGATACAGCCCCAGCATTTT. This sequence encodes CSARDDSIQPQHF.

Many counts were recorded for this clonotype. This sequence joins TRBV7-8 and TRBJ1-4; D ambiguous. Germline values: CDR1 SGHVS, CDR2 FQNEAQ. CDR3 length: 14 residues. Trimming took 3 bases from V and 5 from J, leaving 10 bases between them. This CDR3 reads CASSLGRRNEKLFF. For the CDR3, the DNA is TGTGCCAGCAGCTTGGGTCGGAGGAATGAAAAACTGTTTTTT.

A few counts support this clonotype. An end of the junction differs from the germline gene, which may be a read error. CDR3 amino acids: CASGLRGAGELLF. CDR3 DNA sequence: TGTGCCAGCGGACTTAGGGGCGCCGGGGAGCTGCTTTTT. The chain couples TRBV27 to TRBJ2-2; either TRBD1 or TRBD2 may fit D (5 bases each). The CDR3 contains 13 residues. Germline values: CDR1 MNHEY, CDR2 SMNVEV (reference sequence).